This is a list of T cell receptor beta chains from one sample in a study of blood T cells in healthy people across ages. TCRdb itself ran the 5' RACE reads through MiXCR, one entry per CDR3 protein. The sample has about 1.7 million distinct CDR3 sequences, approximately 28% seen once; the top ten hold roughly 8%. Source material: blood. The receptors were sampled from a woman aged 25 to 39 in good health. The CDR3 runs from the conserved cysteine through the conserved F or W. The order of the fields is clone size, V gene, J gene, D gene, CDR3 protein, CDR3 DNA. A D gene is named only where the DNA matches it firmly. Size tells how often a clone was seen (once, few, many) or the class of an expanded clone, and some rows leave it out.

>few|TRBV2|TRBJ1-4|.
CASSGGSGVVLEKLFF
TGTGCCAGCAGTGGTGGTTCGGGGGTGGTTCTTGAAAAACTGTTTTTT
>.|TRBV6-1|TRBJ2-3|.
CASSERFDTDTQYF
TGTGCCAGCAGTGAAAGATTCGACACAGATACGCAGTATTTT
>.|TRBV12-3/TRBV12-4|TRBJ2-5|TRBD2
CASSNIGSGSRETQYF
TGTGCCAGCAGTAACATAGGTAGCGGGAGCCGGGAGACCCAGTACTTC
>many|TRBV5-1|TRBJ2-7|TRBD1
CASSFGQGSSYEQYF
TGTGCCAGCAGTTTTGGACAGGGGTCCTCCTACGAGCAGTACTTC
>once|TRBV20-1|TRBJ1-5|.
CSAREAGNQPQHF
TGCAGTGCTAGAGAGGCCGGCAATCAGCCCCAGCATTTT
>few|TRBV28|TRBJ1-4|.
CASSFRRGGAKLFF
TGTGCCAGCAGTTTCAGGAGGGGAGGGGCCAAACTGTTTTTT
>many|TRBV10-3|TRBJ1-2|TRBD1
CAISERGTGSNYGYTF
TGTGCCATCAGTGAAAGGGGGACAGGTTCTAACTATGGCTACACCTTC
>few|TRBV29-1|TRBJ2-6|.
CSVEAQTAVSGANVLTF
TGCAGCGTTGAAGCACAAACGGCGGTCTCTGGGGCCAACGTCCTGACTTTC
>few|TRBV20-1|TRBJ2-1|.
CSARVLAASYNEQFF
TGCAGTGCTAGAGTTTTAGCGGCATCCTACAATGAGCAGTTCTTC
>.|TRBV12-5|TRBJ2-7|.
CASGSPGGYEQYF
TGTGCTAGTGGTTCCCCCGGCGGCTACGAGCAGTACTTC
>few|TRBV28|TRBJ2-7|.
CASSNGAVSSYEQYF
TGTGCCAGCAGTAACGGGGCAGTAAGCTCCTACGAGCAGTACTTC
>few|TRBV12-3/TRBV12-4|TRBJ2-6|.
CASTFGGLANVLTF
TGTGCCAGCACTTTCGGGGGGCTAGCCAACGTCCTGACTTTC
>.|TRBV15|TRBJ1-5|TRBD1
CVTSRAGTGVHQPQHF
TGTGTCACCAGCAGAGCCGGGACAGGGGTACATCAGCCCCAGCATTTT
>many|TRBV4-1|TRBJ2-5|TRBD1
CASSQLDRGAETQYF
TGCGCCAGCAGCCAACTGGACAGGGGGGCGGAGACCCAGTACTTC
>.|TRBV7-2|TRBJ2-5|.
CASSLAQQTQYF
TGTGCCAGCAGCTTAGCCCAGCAGACCCAGTACTTC
>.|TRBV9|TRBJ2-1|.
CASSVEQSSYEQFF
TGTGCCAGCAGCGTAGAACAGTCCTCCTACGAGCAGTTCTTC
>few|TRBV12-5|TRBJ2-3|TRBD2
CASGLAGLQRGTQYF
TGTGCTAGTGGTTTGGCGGGACTACAGCGAGGCACGCAGTATTTT
>.|TRBV11-1|TRBJ2-5|.
CASSFSLTPPGETQYF
TGTGCCAGCAGTTTTTCCTTGACCCCGCCTGGTGAGACCCAGTACTTC
>.|TRBV9|TRBJ1-5|TRBD1
CASSATTGTAVPNQPQHF
TGTGCCAGCAGCGCGACGACTGGGACAGCCGTTCCCAATCAGCCCCAGCATTTT
>.|TRBV6-5|TRBJ2-2|TRBD1
CASSSDRGQTGELFF
TGTGCCAGCAGTTCCGACAGGGGGCAAACCGGGGAGCTGTTTTTT
>few|TRBV12-3/TRBV12-4|TRBJ2-7|.
CASSFSDRSYEQYF
TGTGCCAGCAGTTTTTCGGACAGATCCTACGAGCAGTACTTC
>.|TRBV5-1|TRBJ2-3|.
CASSKAGALTDTQYF
TGCGCCAGCAGCAAGGCGGGGGCCCTCACAGATACGCAGTATTTT
>.|TRBV14|TRBJ2-7|.
CASSQANRVYF
TGTGCCAGCAGCCAAGCCAACAGGGTCTACTTC
>.|TRBV2|TRBJ2-7|.
CASSGLGGVSEQYF
TGTGCCAGCAGTGGACTAGGAGGGGTATCCGAGCAGTACTTC
>many|TRBV7-2|TRBJ2-3|TRBD2
CASTLFGGGTDTQYF
TGTGCCAGCACCTTGTTTGGGGGGGGCACAGATACGCAGTATTTT
>few|TRBV24-1|TRBJ2-5|.
CATSDPWTGNEQYF
TGTGCCACCAGTGATCCCTGGACTGGGAATGAGCAGTACTTC
>many|TRBV7-8|TRBJ2-1|TRBD2
CASSLVASGTEQFF
TGTGCCAGCAGCTTAGTGGCTAGCGGTACTGAGCAGTTCTTC
>.|TRBV7-8|TRBJ2-7|TRBD1
CASSFFQGQGNEQYF
TGTGCCAGCAGCTTCTTTCAGGGACAGGGGAACGAGCAGTACTTC
>few|TRBV7-2|TRBJ2-5|.
CASSSDGIETQYF
TGTGCCAGCAGCTCGGACGGGATAGAGACCCAGTACTTC
>many|TRBV7-2|TRBJ2-6|.
CASSLVAGNWAGANVLTF
TGTGCCAGCAGCTTAGTAGCAGGGAACTGGGCTGGGGCCAACGTCCTGACTTTC
>.|TRBV11-2|TRBJ2-1|TRBD2
CASSFPGLAEYNEQFF
TGTGCCAGCAGCTTTCCGGGACTAGCGGAATACAATGAGCAGTTCTTC
>few|TRBV6-5|TRBJ2-5|.
CASSSRQVFQETQYF
TGTGCCAGCAGTTCAAGACAGGTCTTCCAAGAGACCCAGTACTTC
>few|TRBV7-2|TRBJ2-7|TRBD1
CASSPSARGLDEQYF
TGTGCCAGCAGCCCCTCGGCCAGGGGGCTGGACGAGCAGTACTTC
>few|TRBV7-2|TRBJ1-1|.
CASREQRYTEAFF
TGTGCCAGCAGGGAACAGAGGTACACTGAAGCTTTCTTT
>many|TRBV7-2|TRBJ1-2|.
CASSLDRGVGGYTF
TGTGCCAGCAGCTTAGATCGGGGGGTCGGCGGCTACACCTTC
>.|TRBV25-1|TRBJ2-5|.
CASSGSNSPKAGETQYF
TGTGCCAGCAGCGGTTCAAACTCGCCCAAGGCCGGGGAGACCCAGTACTTC
>many|TRBV6-5|TRBJ2-1|.
CASSYSTLRGYNEQFF
TGTGCCAGCAGTTACTCGACCCTCAGGGGATACAATGAGCAGTTCTTC
>many|TRBV20-1|TRBJ2-1|.
CSASRVGNEQFF
TGCAGTGCTAGTAGGGTCGGCAATGAGCAGTTCTTC
>.|TRBV6-1|TRBJ1-4|.
CASSETPNEKLFF
TGTGCCAGCAGTGAAACCCCTAATGAAAAACTGTTTTTT
>few|TRBV29-1|TRBJ2-1|TRBD1
CSVRQGVVDEQFF
TGCAGCGTACGACAGGGGGTAGTGGATGAGCAGTTCTTC